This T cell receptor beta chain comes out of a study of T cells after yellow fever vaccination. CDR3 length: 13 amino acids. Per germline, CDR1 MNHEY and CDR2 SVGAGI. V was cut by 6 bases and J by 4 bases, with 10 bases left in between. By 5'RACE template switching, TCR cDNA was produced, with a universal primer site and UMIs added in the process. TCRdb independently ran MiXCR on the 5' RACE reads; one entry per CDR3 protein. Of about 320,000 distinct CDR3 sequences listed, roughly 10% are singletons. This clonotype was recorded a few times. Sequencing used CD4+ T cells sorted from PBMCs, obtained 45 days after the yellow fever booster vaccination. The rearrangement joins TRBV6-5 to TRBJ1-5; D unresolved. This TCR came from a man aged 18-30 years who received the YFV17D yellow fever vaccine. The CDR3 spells CASRRGRNQPQHF. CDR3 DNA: TGTGCCAGCAGGCGTGGGCGAAATCAGCCCCAGCATTTT.